The next 3 T cell receptor beta chains were all read from a single sample in a study of OX40 agonist ivuxolimab in advanced cancers. Profiled with immunoSEQ multiplex PCR; TCRdb holds only in-frame clones, not every one. The sample lists tens of thousands of clones, about 86% seen once, with over 0.9% in the top ten. The source was CD4+ or CD8+ T cells sorted from blood, collected in a trial of the OX40 agonist ivuxolimab. The receptors here all came from an adult with an advanced solid tumor such as melanoma, head and neck, liver or kidney cancer.

To note about this clone: The junction departs from the called germline gene at one end, perhaps through a read error. This rearrangement joins TRBV18 to TRBJ1-5; no clear D. The CDR3 is made up of 14 amino acids. Germline V gene data show CDR1 as KGHSH and CDR2 as LQKENI. CDR3 nucleotides: TGTGCCAGCTCAACACCGGGCCTCAATCAGCCCCAGCATTTT. Translation gives CASSTPGLNQPQHF.

A single count supports this clone. The chain recombines TRBV14 with TRBJ2-2; the D is unclear. The CDR3 runs to 12 residues. Germline values: CDR1 SGHDN, CDR2 FVKESK. V dropped 4 bases and J dropped 5 bases, with 5 bases sitting between them. The DNA of the CDR3 is TGTGCCAGCAGCCGGCTAACCGGGGAGCTGTTTTTT. Translation gives CASSRLTGELFF.

This rearrangement joins TRBV7-8 to TRBJ2-5; possibly TRBD2 for D (5 bases). This CDR3 region has 14 residues. Germline V gives CDR1 SGHVS, CDR2 FQNEAQ. V gave up 4 bases and J gave up 5 bases, with 14 bases separating them. The CDR3, as DNA: TGTGCCAGCAGCTCAAGCTTAGCGAGGGAGACCCAGTACTTC. It specifies CASSSSLARETQYF. Drawing the rest from reference TRBV7-8 and TRBJ2-5, the complete variable domain is GAGVSQSPRYKVAKRGQDVALRCDPISGHVSLFWYQQALGQGPEFLTYFQNEAQLDKSGLPSDRFFAERPEGSVSTLKIQRTQQEDSAVYLCASSSSLARETQYFGPGTRLLVL.